The clone carrying this T cell receptor beta chain showed up just a few times. CDR3 length: 12 residues. Deletions cut 7 bases from V and 6 bases from J, with 13 bases between. Looked up from germline, CDR1 is MDHEN and CDR2 is SYDVKM. The record originates from a study of blood T cell repertoires in COVID-19. Study in general: Acute and convalescent COVID-19 samples came from the United States, Italy and Spain.

In the original analysis: Reference gene primers were amplified, and this amplification served to estimate nucleated cell counts. Data came from immunoSEQ multiplex PCR; TCRdb stores just in-frame clones and leaves some out. V and J calls and clone size come straight from that table; D and trimming were deduced from the DNA. The data hold about 140,000 clones, with about 90% observed a single time. The sequence was obtained from a woman aged 45-65 years with acute or convalescent COVID-19. The chain combines TRBV28 with TRBJ2-7; perhaps TRBD2 as D (6 bases). The specimen was peripheral blood. The CDR3 DNA is TGTGCCAGCACTCAACCCGGGGGCGAGCAGTACTTC. Translating it yields CASTQPGGEQYF.